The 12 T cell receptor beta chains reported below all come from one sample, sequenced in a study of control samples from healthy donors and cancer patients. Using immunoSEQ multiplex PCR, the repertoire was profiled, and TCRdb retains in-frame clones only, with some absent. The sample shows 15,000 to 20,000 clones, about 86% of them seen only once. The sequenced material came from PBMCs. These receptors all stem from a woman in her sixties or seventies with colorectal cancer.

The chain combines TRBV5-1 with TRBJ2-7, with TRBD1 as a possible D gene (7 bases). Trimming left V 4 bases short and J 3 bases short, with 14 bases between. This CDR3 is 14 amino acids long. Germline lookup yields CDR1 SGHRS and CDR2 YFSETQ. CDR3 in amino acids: CASSAGQIFYEQYF. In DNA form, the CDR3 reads TGCGCCAGCAGCGCGGGACAGATATTCTACGAGCAGTACTTC.

The CDR3 DNA reads TGTGCCAGCAGTATGGCGGGAGGGTCCTACGAGCAGTACTTC. Protein: CASSMAGGSYEQYF. This chain connects TRBV6-5 to TRBJ2-7; 9 nucleotides agree with TRBD2. This CDR3 region has 14 residues. Germline V gene lookup returns CDR1 MNHEY and CDR2 SVGAGI. V trimming: 5 bases; J trimming: 1 base; junction bases outside the gene matches: 3.

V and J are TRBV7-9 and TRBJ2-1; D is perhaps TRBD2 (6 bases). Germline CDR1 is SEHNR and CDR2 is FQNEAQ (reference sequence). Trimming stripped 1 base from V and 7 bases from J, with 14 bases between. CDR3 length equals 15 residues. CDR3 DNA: TGTGCCAGCAGCTTAGTAGGGAGGTATGGGAATGAGCAGTTCTTC. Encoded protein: CASSLVGRYGNEQFF. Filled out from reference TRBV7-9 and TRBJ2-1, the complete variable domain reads DTGVSQNPRHKITKRGQNVTFRCDPISEHNRLYWYRQTLGQGPEFLTYFQNEAQLEKSRLLSDRFSAERPKGSFSTLEIQRTEQGDSAMYLCASSLVGRYGNEQFFGPGTRLTVL.

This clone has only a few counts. The CDR3 loop is CASEDSDAYEQYF. CDR3 DNA: TGCGCCAGCGAGGACAGCGATGCCTACGAGCAGTACTTC. The V and J genes are TRBV10-2 and TRBJ2-7; possibly TRBD1 for D (6 bases). CDR3 length equals 13 residues. V lost 8 bases, J lost 2 bases, and 13 bases lay in between. The germline V gene encodes CDR1 WSHSY and CDR2 SAAADI.

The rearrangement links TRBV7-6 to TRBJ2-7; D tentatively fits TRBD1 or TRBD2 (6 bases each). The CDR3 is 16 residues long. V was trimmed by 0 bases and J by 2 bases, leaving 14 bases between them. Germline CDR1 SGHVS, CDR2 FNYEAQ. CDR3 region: CASSLAAGQTAYEQYF. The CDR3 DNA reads TGTGCCAGCAGCTTAGCGGCGGGACAAACCGCCTACGAGCAGTACTTC.

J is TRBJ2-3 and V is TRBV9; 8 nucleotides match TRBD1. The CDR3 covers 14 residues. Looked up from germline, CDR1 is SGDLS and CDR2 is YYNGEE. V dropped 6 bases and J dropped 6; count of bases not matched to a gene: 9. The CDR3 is CASTQDRVSDTQYF. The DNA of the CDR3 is TGTGCCAGCACGCAGGACAGGGTTTCTGATACGCAGTATTTT.

The CDR3 sequence is CASSFVMSGDIQYF. In nucleotides, the CDR3 is TGTGCCAGCAGCTTCGTGATGAGTGGGGACATTCAGTACTTC. The V and J genes are TRBV11-2 and TRBJ2-4; D remains ambiguous. The CDR3 extends over 14 amino acids. Trimming took 3 bases from V and 8 from J, leaving 14 bases between them. The germline CDR1 and CDR2 sequences are SGHAT and FQNNGV.

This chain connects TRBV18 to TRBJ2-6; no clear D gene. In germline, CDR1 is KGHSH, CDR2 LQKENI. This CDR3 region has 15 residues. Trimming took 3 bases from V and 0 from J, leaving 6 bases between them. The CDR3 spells CASSPAHSGANVLTF. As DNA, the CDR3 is TGTGCCAGCTCACCGGCCCACTCTGGGGCCAACGTCCTGACTTTC.

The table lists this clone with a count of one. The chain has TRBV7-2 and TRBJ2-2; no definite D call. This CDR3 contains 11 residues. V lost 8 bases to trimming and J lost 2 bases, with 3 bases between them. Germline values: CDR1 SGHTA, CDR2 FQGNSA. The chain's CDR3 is CASGNTGELFF. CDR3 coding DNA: TGTGCCAGCGGAAACACCGGGGAGCTGTTTTTT.

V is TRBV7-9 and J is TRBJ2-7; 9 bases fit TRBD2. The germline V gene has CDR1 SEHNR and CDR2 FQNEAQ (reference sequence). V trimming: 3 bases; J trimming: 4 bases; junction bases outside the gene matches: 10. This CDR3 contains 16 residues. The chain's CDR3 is CASSFSSGVLVYEQYF. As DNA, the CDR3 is TGTGCCAGCAGCTTTTCTAGCGGGGTCCTCGTATACGAGCAGTACTTC.

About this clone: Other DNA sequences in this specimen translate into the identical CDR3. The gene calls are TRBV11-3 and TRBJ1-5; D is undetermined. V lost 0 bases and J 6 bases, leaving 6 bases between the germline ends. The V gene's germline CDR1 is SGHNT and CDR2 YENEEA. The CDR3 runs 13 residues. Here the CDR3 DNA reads TGTGCCAGCAGCTTAGAGGAGGGTCAGCCCCAGCATTTT. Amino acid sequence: CASSLEEGQPQHF.

CDR3 bases: TGTGCCAGCAGCTTGTTAGGGGCTAACTATGGCTACACCTTC. Protein sequence: CASSLLGANYGYTF. The chain has TRBV5-5 and TRBJ1-2; tentative D call: TRBD1 (5 bases). The CDR3 is 14 amino acids. The germline V and J ends were trimmed by 1 base and 0 bases, with 7 bases remaining between them. The germline gives CDR1 SGHKS, CDR2 YYEKEE (reference sequence).